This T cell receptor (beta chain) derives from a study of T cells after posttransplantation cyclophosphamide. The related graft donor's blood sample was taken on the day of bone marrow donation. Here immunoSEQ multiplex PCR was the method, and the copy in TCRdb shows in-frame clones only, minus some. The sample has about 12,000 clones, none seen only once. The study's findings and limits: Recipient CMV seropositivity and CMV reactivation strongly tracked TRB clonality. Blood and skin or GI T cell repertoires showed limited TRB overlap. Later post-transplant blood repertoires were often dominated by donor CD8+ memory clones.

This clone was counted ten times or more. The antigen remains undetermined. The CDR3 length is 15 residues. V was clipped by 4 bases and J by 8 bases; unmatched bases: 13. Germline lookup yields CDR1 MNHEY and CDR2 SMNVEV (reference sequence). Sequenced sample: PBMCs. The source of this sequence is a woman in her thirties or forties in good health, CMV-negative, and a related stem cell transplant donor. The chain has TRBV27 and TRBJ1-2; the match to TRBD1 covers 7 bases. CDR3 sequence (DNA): TGTGCCAGCAGTTCCACAGGGGCCGGGTCGAGAGGCTACACCTTC. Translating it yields CASSSTGAGSRGYTF.